This T cell receptor (beta chain) was recovered during a study of T-cell memory formation after mild COVID-19. For this clonotype: The antigen is not known.

Sample barcodes and UMIs were carried by the TCR alpha and TCR beta cDNA libraries that 5'RACE generated with constant-segment primers. TCRdb re-called the 5' RACE reads with MiXCR, one entry per CDR3 protein. The sample has under 400,000 distinct CDR3 sequences; approximately 21% are singletons. V was shortened by 8 bases and J by 0 bases, with 10 bases between the two germline ends. In germline, CDR1 is MGHDK, CDR2 SYGVNS. CDR3 length equals 14 residues. Study outcomes and limitations: The study detected some responding clones in pre-infection memory, suggesting cross-reactive memory joined. CM and EM subsets held most contracting CD4+ clones; EMRA held CD8+ ones.

This sequence joins TRBV25-1 and TRBJ2-2, with no clear D. The sequenced sample consisted of PBMCs or a T cell subset sorted from them (not recorded which). The clonotype comes from an adult woman who had mild COVID-19 (a few samples of this study predate the infection). Cell type and time point are not known. The chain's CDR3 is CASQVGPNTGELFF. The CDR3, as DNA: TGTGCCAGCCAAGTAGGCCCGAACACCGGGGAGCTGTTTTTT.